The next 3 T cell receptor beta chains were all read from a single sample in a study of shared clonotypes between healthy human individuals. Clones were sequenced by immunoSEQ multiplex PCR, and TCRdb holds only the in-frame ones, with some missing. This table holds a few million clones, about 92% found once. The source material was naive CD4+ T cells sorted from blood. Described subset: CD45RA+ positively selected. Source of these receptors: a man in his late teens or twenties in good health.

Notes on this clone: The same CDR3 can be traced to other DNA sequences in this sample. Here the CDR3 reads CASSLAVLAGETQYF. CDR3 DNA sequence: TGCGCCAGCAGCTTGGCCGTCCTCGCGGGAGAGACCCAGTACTTC. The chain recombines TRBV5-1 with TRBJ2-5; D possibly corresponds to TRBD2 (5 bases). The CDR3 is made up of 15 amino acids. Germline assignment: CDR1 SGHRS and CDR2 YFSETQ. Trimming cost V 0 bases and J 4 bases, with 13 bases left between them.

This clone is a singleton in its sample. V and J are TRBV28 and TRBJ1-3; D is unresolved. V was cut by 6 bases and J by 3 bases, with 21 bases left in between. The CDR3 loop spans 17 amino acids. The germline CDR1 and CDR2 sequences are MDHEN and SYDVKM. The CDR3 spells CASRNPLWTEDGNTIYF. CDR3 coding DNA: TGTGCCAGCAGAAACCCCCTATGGACTGAAGATGGAAACACCATATATTTT.

The chain joins TRBV19 to TRBJ1-2; no clear D gene. Germline V gives CDR1 LNHDA, CDR2 SQIVND (reference sequence). CDR3 size: 14 residues. The V end lost 7 bases, the J end lost 0 bases, and 12 bases lay between the germline ends. CDR3 bases: TGTGCCAGTACTCCCCAGGTGACTAACTATGGCTACACCTTC. Its protein product is CASTPQVTNYGYTF.